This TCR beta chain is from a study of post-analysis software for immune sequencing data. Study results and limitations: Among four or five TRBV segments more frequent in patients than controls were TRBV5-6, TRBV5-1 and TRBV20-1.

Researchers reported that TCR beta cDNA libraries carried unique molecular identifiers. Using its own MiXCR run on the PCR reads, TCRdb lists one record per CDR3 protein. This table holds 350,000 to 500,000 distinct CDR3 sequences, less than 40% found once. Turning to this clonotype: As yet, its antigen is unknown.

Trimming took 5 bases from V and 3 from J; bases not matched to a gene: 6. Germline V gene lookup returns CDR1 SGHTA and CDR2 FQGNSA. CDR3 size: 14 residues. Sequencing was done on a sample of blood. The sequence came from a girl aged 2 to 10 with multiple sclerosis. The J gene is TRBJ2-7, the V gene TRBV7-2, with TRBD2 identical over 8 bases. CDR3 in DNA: TGTGCCAGCAGCCAAGGACTAGCCCGCTACGAGCAGTACTTC. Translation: CASSQGLARYEQYF.